The present T cell receptor (beta chain) was sequenced within a study of T cells in localized non-small cell lung cancer. Study results and limitations: Investigators sequenced only a single tumor region, leaving heterogeneity possible. Of the top 100 tumor clones, median 57 were in adjacent lung, 25 to 30 among its top 100. Elevated blood T cell density was associated with longer overall survival. Tumor trailed uninvolved adjacent lung in T cell clonality, which peaked there.

The repertoire was sequenced with immunoSEQ multiplex PCR; TCRdb's copy has only in-frame clones and lacks some. The sample yields nearly 35,000 clones, around nine tenths seen once. Per germline, CDR1 SEHNR and CDR2 FQNEAQ (reference sequence). There are 15 residues in the CDR3. V was cut by 5 bases and J by 0 bases, with 12 bases left in between. On this clone: The antigen is not known.

The receptor comes from a woman aged 35 to 69 with stage I lung adenocarcinoma. The chain employs TRBV7-9 and TRBJ2-3, with D uncertain. Source: peripheral blood, taken before any cancer treatment. The CDR3 reads CASSRTFSSTDTQYF. In DNA, the CDR3 is TGTGCCAGCAGCCGTACCTTTTCTAGCACAGATACGCAGTATTTT.